These 32 T cell receptor beta chains were all obtained from the same sample, sequenced in a study of blood T cell repertoires in COVID-19. Method: immunoSEQ multiplex PCR; TCRdb's copy keeps in-frame clones and lacks some. The data show around 270,000 clones, 80% to 90% seen once. Source material: PBMCs or T cells enriched from blood (not recorded which). The receptors here all came from a woman aged 35 to 49 who had been exposed to COVID-19.

The chain uses TRBV6-5 and TRBJ1-2, with D possibly TRBD1 on 5 matching bases. The CDR3 consists of 13 residues. V lost 6 bases to trimming and J lost 4 bases, with 12 bases between them. The germline gives CDR1 MNHEY, CDR2 SVGAGI. The CDR3 DNA reads TGTGCCAGCAGAAAAAGTCAGGGCTATGGCTACACCTTC. Protein sequence: CASRKSQGYGYTF.

J is TRBJ1-1 and V is TRBV30; D is uncertain. CDR1 and CDR2 from the germline V gene are GTSNPN and SVGIG (reference sequence). The CDR3 covers 14 residues. Trimming shortened V by 0 bases and J by 1 base, and 9 bases separated the two germline ends. This CDR3 reads CAWSVPDTNTEAFF. In DNA, the CDR3 is TGTGCCTGGAGTGTCCCAGACACGAACACTGAAGCTTTCTTT. The full variable domain, its missing parts supplied by reference TRBV30 and TRBJ1-1, is SQTIHQWPATLVQPVGSPLSLECTVEGTSNPNLYWYRQAAGRGLQLLFYSVGIGQISSEVPQNLSASRPQDRQFILSSKKLLLSDSGFYLCAWSVPDTNTEAFFGQGTRLTVV.

The V call is TRBV15, the J call TRBJ2-7; no definite D call. V lost 5 bases and J 3 bases, leaving 11 bases between the germline ends. The length of the CDR3 is 13 residues. The germline CDR1 and CDR2 sequences are LNHNV and YYDKDF (reference sequence). The CDR3, as DNA: TGTGCCACCAGCCGACCAGGAATCTACGAGCAGTACTTC. Translation: CATSRPGIYEQYF. Supplemented by reference TRBV15 and TRBJ2-7, the full variable domain reads DAMVIQNPRYQVTQFGKPVTLSCSQTLNHNVMYWYQQKSSQAPKLLFHYYDKDFNNEADTPDNFQSRRPNTSFCFLDIRSPGLGDTAMYLCATSRPGIYEQYFGPGTRLTVT.

This chain uses TRBV19 with TRBJ1-5, with D possibly matching TRBD1 (5 bases). The germline V and J ends were trimmed by 7 bases and 0 bases, with 19 bases remaining between them. This CDR3 has 17 residues. Germline CDR1 and CDR2: LNHDA and SQIVND (reference sequence). The CDR3 loop is CASNPPEGRYSNQPQHF. The CDR3 nucleotides read TGTGCCAGTAATCCCCCGGAGGGGCGGTATAGCAATCAGCCCCAGCATTTT.

The rearrangement links TRBV27 to TRBJ1-2, with D tentatively TRBD1 (6 bases). V was shortened by 3 bases and J by 8 bases, with 13 bases between the two germline ends. CDR3 length: 13 residues. From germline, CDR1 is MNHEY and CDR2 SMNVEV (reference sequence). CDR3 nucleotide sequence: TGTGCCAGCAGTTTGGCCGGGACAACGGGCTACACCTTC. Translating it yields CASSLAGTTGYTF.

The V gene is TRBV7-9, the J gene TRBJ1-2; D is possibly TRBD1 (5 bases). Looked up from germline, CDR1 is SEHNR and CDR2 is FQNEAQ (reference sequence). This CDR3 spans 15 amino acids. V lost 5 bases to trimming and J lost 3 bases, with 16 bases between them. The CDR3 DNA reads as TGTGCCAGCAGCCAAACGGGGGGAAGTCACTATGGCTACACCTTC. Translated, it gives CASSQTGGSHYGYTF.

The chain uses TRBV18 and TRBJ2-3; 8 bases match TRBD2. There are 15 residues in the CDR3. The V segment lost 3 bases and the J segment 1 base; nucleotides outside the gene matches: 3. CDR1 is KGHSH, CDR2 LQKENI, per germline. CDR3 DNA sequence: TGTGCCAGCTCACCGGGACTAGGGGGCACAGATACGCAGTATTTT. Translation gives CASSPGLGGTDTQYF.

This chain uses TRBV9 with TRBJ1-6; D remains unclear. Germline values: CDR1 SGDLS, CDR2 YYNGEE. This CDR3 has 15 residues. With 0 bases removed from V and 7 bases from J, the gap between germline ends came to 11 bases. CDR3 loop: CASSVDPQVNSPLHF. CDR3 coding DNA: TGTGCCAGCAGCGTAGATCCCCAGGTCAATTCACCCCTCCACTTT.

The gene calls are TRBV27 and TRBJ1-5; 8 positions match TRBD1. This CDR3 region has 14 residues. The V and J ends lost 8 bases and 2 bases, in that order; junction bases with no gene match: 5. Looked up from germline, CDR1 is MNHEY and CDR2 is SMNVEV (reference sequence). The CDR3 region is CASRLTGGNQPQHF. CDR3 DNA sequence: TGTGCCAGCCGGCTGACAGGGGGCAATCAGCCCCAGCATTTT.

This chain links TRBV11-2 with TRBJ2-2; no clear D gene. Trimming cost V 5 bases and J 0 bases, with 7 bases left between them. Germline V gene sequence: CDR1 SGHAT, CDR2 FQNNGV. This CDR3 spans 14 amino acids. The CDR3 loop is CASSHRANTGELFF. The CDR3 DNA follows: TGTGCCAGCAGCCACCGGGCGAACACCGGGGAGCTGTTTTTT.

This chain joins TRBV5-1 and TRBJ2-5; 9 bases line up with TRBD2. With V trimmed by 4 bases and J by 0 bases, 4 bases remained unmatched. The CDR3 extends over 15 amino acids. Germline CDR1 is SGHRS and CDR2 is YFSETQ. The CDR3: CASSRGGEHQETQYF. DNA for the CDR3: TGCGCCAGCAGCCGCGGGGGGGAACACCAAGAGACCCAGTACTTC.

This clone was detected once. Here the CDR3 reads CASSPFTGDFAEAFF. The DNA of the CDR3 is TGTGCCAGCAGCCCGTTCACGGGGGATTTTGCTGAAGCTTTCTTT. V gene TRBV11-1 combines with J gene TRBJ1-1; D might be TRBD1 (5 bases). The germline V gene has CDR1 SGHAT and CDR2 FQDESV (reference sequence). V was shortened by 5 bases and J by 6 bases, with 19 bases between the two germline ends. The CDR3 length is 15 residues.

The CDR3 DNA reads as TGCGCCAGCAGCCAAGAACCCAGGCCAAACACTGAAGCTTTCTTT. Its protein product is CASSQEPRPNTEAFF. The chain carries TRBV4-1 and TRBJ1-1; D not certain. V lost 0 bases to trimming and J lost 2 bases, with 10 bases between them. The CDR3 sequence is 15 residues long. Germline V lookup: CDR1 MGHRA, CDR2 YSYEKL.

The chain recombines TRBV19 with TRBJ1-6; D is unresolved. Trimming took off 1 base at V and 8 bases at J, with 3 bases between the two ends. Germline loops: CDR1 LNHDA, CDR2 SQIVND (reference sequence). CDR3 length: 12 amino acids. The CDR3 protein is CASSIGDSPLHF. The CDR3 DNA is TGTGCCAGTAGTATAGGAGATTCACCCCTCCACTTT.

The chain has TRBV11-2 and TRBJ1-1, with D possibly TRBD1 on 6 matching bases. The CDR3 is made up of 12 amino acids. The V and J ends lost 4 bases and 10 bases respectively, with 13 bases between them. Germline V CDR1 and CDR2: SGHAT, FQNNGV. CDR3 DNA sequence: TGTGCCAGCAGCTCCTCGGGACATGGAGCTTTCTTT. Protein: CASSSSGHGAFF. The full variable domain, in which reference TRBV11-2 and TRBJ1-1 provide the parts outside the CDR3, is EAGVAQSPRYKIIEKRQSVAFWCNPISGHATLYWYQQILGQGPKLLIQFQNNGVVDDSQLPKDRFSAERLKGVDSTLKIQPAKLEDSAVYLCASSSSGHGAFFGQGTRLTVV.

The chain carries TRBV5-5 and TRBJ1-2; no clear D. Trimming took off 1 base at V and 0 bases at J, with 7 bases between the two ends. CDR3 length: 14 residues. Per germline, CDR1 SGHKS and CDR2 YYEKEE (reference sequence). The CDR3 protein is CASSLTESNYGYTF. Here the CDR3 DNA reads TGTGCCAGCAGCTTGACCGAGTCTAACTATGGCTACACCTTC.

The rearrangement joins TRBV27 to TRBJ1-2; 8 bases are shared with TRBD1. This CDR3 has 13 residues. With V trimmed by 5 bases and J by 3 bases, 2 bases remained unmatched. The V gene's germline CDR1 is MNHEY and CDR2 SMNVEV (reference sequence). The CDR3 protein is CASSQDRDYGYTF. In DNA, the CDR3 is TGTGCCAGCAGTCAGGACAGGGACTATGGCTACACCTTC.

The V and J genes are TRBV14 and TRBJ2-7; D is unclear. V was cut by 1 base and J by 0 bases, with 10 bases left in between. This CDR3 has 15 residues. CDR1 and CDR2 (germline): SGHDN, FVKESK. The CDR3 DNA is TGTGCCAGCAGCCAAGCCCACTACCCCTCCTACGAGCAGTACTTC. Translation gives CASSQAHYPSYEQYF.

The rearrangement links TRBV27 to TRBJ2-3; 7 nucleotides match TRBD1. CDR3 length: 14 amino acids. CDR1 is MNHEY and CDR2 is SMNVEV in the germline V gene (reference sequence). Germline trimming cut 5 bases from V and 0 bases from J; bases unmatched to any gene: 2. Here the CDR3 reads CASSEGASTDTQYF. CDR3 sequence (DNA): TGTGCCAGCAGTGAGGGGGCTAGCACAGATACGCAGTATTTT.

J is TRBJ2-1 and V is TRBV9; 14 bases match TRBD2. The trim removed 4 bases at V and 8 bases at J, leaving 8 bases unmatched. CDR1 is SGDLS, CDR2 YYNGEE, per germline. The CDR3 contains 16 residues. The CDR3 protein is CASSTSGTSGGDEQFF. CDR3 nucleotides: TGTGCCAGCAGCACATCCGGGACTAGCGGGGGCGATGAGCAGTTCTTC.

This rearrangement joins TRBV11-3 to TRBJ1-6; 7 bases align to TRBD1. The CDR3 runs 15 residues. The V segment lost 1 base and the J segment 7 bases; nucleotides outside the gene matches: 4. Germline V CDR1 and CDR2: SGHNT, YENEEA. CDR3 sequence (DNA): TGTGCCAGCAGCTTAGGACAGGGTATCAATTCACCCCTCCACTTT. It translates to CASSLGQGINSPLHF.

V and J are TRBV11-3 and TRBJ2-5; 7 nucleotides match TRBD2. Germline CDR1 is SGHNT and CDR2 is YENEEA. The J segment lost 5 bases and the V segment lost 3 bases, leaving 9 bases of the junction unmatched. The CDR3 is made up of 15 amino acids. The CDR3 loop is CASSFAPSGLETQYF. In nucleotides, the CDR3 is TGTGCCAGCAGCTTCGCCCCTAGCGGCTTGGAGACCCAGTACTTC.

The chain combines TRBV29-1 with TRBJ2-5; the match to TRBD2 covers 9 bases. The CDR3 has 11 amino acids. Germline assignment: CDR1 SQVTM and CDR2 ANQGSEA. V lost 7 bases, J lost 14 bases, and 11 bases stayed unmatched. The CDR3 DNA sequence: TGCAGCGCGCAAGCGGGAGGAGTCGACTACTTC. Translating gives CSAQAGGVDYF.

The chain links TRBV6-5 to TRBJ1-1; a weak D match, TRBD1 (6 bases). Germline CDR1 and CDR2: MNHEY and SVGAGI. The V gene lost 7 bases and the J gene lost 6 bases, with 9 bases spanning the gap. The length of the CDR3 is 11 residues. CDR3 bases: TGTGCCAGCATGAAGGGGGCTGAAGCTTTCTTT. Residues: CASMKGAEAFF.

The chain couples TRBV19 to TRBJ1-1; no reliable D call. Trimming removed 3 bases from V and 6 bases from J, with 8 bases in between. Per the germline V gene, CDR1 is LNHDA and CDR2 is SQIVND (reference sequence). The CDR3 is 12 amino acids. CDR3 in amino acids: CASSIGLAEAFF. CDR3 coding DNA: TGTGCCAGTAGTATTGGACTCGCTGAAGCTTTCTTT.

The CDR3 region has the DNA TGTGCCAGCAGTTACCCAACAGGAGCTAGCGGGTCTGCGTTGGATGAGCAGTTCTTC. It is translated as CASSYPTGASGSALDEQFF. This sequence joins TRBV6-2 or TRBV6-3 and TRBJ2-1, with TRBD2 matching over 8 bases. The CDR3 has 19 residues. Germline V gene data show CDR1 as MNHEY and CDR2 as SVGEGT. V lost 2 bases and J lost 8; bases outside the gene matches: 20.

The chain recombines TRBV9 with TRBJ2-3; D gene ambiguous. This CDR3 has 14 residues. V lost 4 bases to trimming and J lost 1 base, with 10 bases between them. CDR1 and CDR2 from the germline V gene are SGDLS and YYNGEE. The CDR3 DNA follows: TGTGCCAGCAGCCTGGGTCGGGGCACAGATACGCAGTATTTT. Its translation is CASSLGRGTDTQYF.

This clone was observed a single time. The V call is TRBV7-9, the J call TRBJ2-1, with 13 positions matching TRBD2. Germline V gives CDR1 SEHNR, CDR2 FQNEAQ (reference sequence). CDR3 length: 17 amino acids. Unmatched junction bases numbered 11, after V lost 5 bases and J lost 7 bases. The CDR3 DNA is TGTGCCAGCAGCCTACAACTAGCGGGGGGGCGGAGGAATGAGCAGTTCTTC. It encodes CASSLQLAGGRRNEQFF.

With regard to this clone: An end of the junction differs from the germline gene, which may be a read error. This chain joins TRBV5-1 and TRBJ2-1, with D uncertain. The CDR3 runs 15 residues. The V gene's germline CDR1 is SGHRS and CDR2 YFSETQ. The CDR3 is CASSATPPIDNEQFF. For the CDR3, the DNA is TGTGCCAGCAGCGCTACTCCACCTATCGACAATGAGCAGTTCTTC.

The V call is TRBV7-9, the J call TRBJ1-3, with 10 positions matching TRBD1. The V gene's germline CDR1 is SEHNR and CDR2 FQNEAQ (reference sequence). Trimming cost V 0 bases and J 8 bases; bases outside gene matches: 4. This CDR3 is built from 15 residues. CDR3 loop: CASSLAGTGADTIYF. The DNA for the CDR3 is TGTGCCAGCAGCTTAGCCGGGACAGGGGCAGACACCATATATTTT.

The chain is built from TRBV19 and TRBJ1-5, with D maybe TRBD1 (6 bases). The germline V gene has CDR1 LNHDA and CDR2 SQIVND (reference sequence). Trimming took off 5 bases at V and 0 bases at J, with 14 bases between the two ends. CDR3 length: 16 amino acids. The CDR3 DNA is TGTGCCAGTAGTCGACCCACGGACAGTAGCAATCAGCCCCAGCATTTT. This translates into CASSRPTDSSNQPQHF.

The chain has TRBV7-9 and TRBJ1-6; maybe TRBD1 (6 bases). Trimming removed 5 bases at V and 3 bases at J, with 14 bases between. CDR3 length: 16 amino acids. From germline, CDR1 is SEHNR and CDR2 FQNEAQ (reference sequence). The CDR3 DNA reads TGTGCCAGCAGCGCCACGGGACAACTCTATAATTCACCCCTCCACTTT. Its translation: CASSATGQLYNSPLHF.